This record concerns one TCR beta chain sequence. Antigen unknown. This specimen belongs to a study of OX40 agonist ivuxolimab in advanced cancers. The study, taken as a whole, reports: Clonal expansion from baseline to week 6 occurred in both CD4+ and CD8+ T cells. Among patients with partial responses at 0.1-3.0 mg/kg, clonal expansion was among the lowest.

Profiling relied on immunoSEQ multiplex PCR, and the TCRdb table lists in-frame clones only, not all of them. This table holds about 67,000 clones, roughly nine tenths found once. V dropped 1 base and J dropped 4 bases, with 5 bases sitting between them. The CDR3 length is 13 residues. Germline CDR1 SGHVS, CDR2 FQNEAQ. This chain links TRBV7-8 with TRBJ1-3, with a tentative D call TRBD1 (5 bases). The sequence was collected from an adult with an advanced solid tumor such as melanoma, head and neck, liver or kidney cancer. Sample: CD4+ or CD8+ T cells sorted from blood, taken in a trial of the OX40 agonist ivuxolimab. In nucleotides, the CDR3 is TGTGCCAGCAGCTTAGGGGGGGGAAACACCATATATTTT. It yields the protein CASSLGGGNTIYF.